The 19 T cell receptor beta chains in this list originate from one sample, sequenced in a study of blood T cell repertoires in COVID-19. Only in-frame clones appear in the TCRdb table, and some are missing; sequencing was by immunoSEQ multiplex PCR. This repertoire shows about 160,000 clones, roughly 84% found once; its top ten account for less than 2.5%. The sample was peripheral blood. The receptors derive from a man in his 70s with acute or convalescent COVID-19.

Only a few counts were recorded for this clone. Written as DNA, the CDR3 is TGTGCCAGCAGTTTTACCGGGGGGCGTACCCAGTACTTC. This encodes CASSFTGGRTQYF. The chain has TRBV28 and TRBJ2-5, with D possibly being TRBD2 (7 bases). This CDR3 has 13 residues. In germline, CDR1 is MDHEN, CDR2 SYDVKM. V was clipped by 3 bases and J by 8 bases, with 13 bases between them. The full variable domain, with the rest looked up from reference TRBV28 and TRBJ2-5, is DVKVTQSSRYLVKRTGEKVFLECVQDMDHENMFWYRQDPGLGLRLIYFSYDVKMKEKGDIPEGYSVSREKKERFSLILESASTNQTSMYLCASSFTGGRTQYFGPGTRLLVL.

The chain joins TRBV6-5 to TRBJ1-1; D may be TRBD1 (5 bases). CDR3 size: 14 residues. Trimming cost V 6 bases and J 4 bases, with 15 bases left between them. Germline assignment: CDR1 MNHEY and CDR2 SVGAGI. CDR3: CASSSRETGTEAFF. CDR3 coding DNA: TGTGCCAGCAGCTCCAGGGAAACGGGCACTGAAGCTTTCTTT.

The chain recombines TRBV2 with TRBJ2-7; D not resolved. The germline V gene encodes CDR1 SNHLY and CDR2 FYNNEI. Trimming took off 4 bases at V and 0 bases at J, with 13 bases between the two ends. This CDR3 has 15 residues. This chain's CDR3 is CASSGDSTSSYEQYF. CDR3 coding DNA: TGTGCCAGCAGTGGTGACTCGACCTCCTCCTACGAGCAGTACTTC.

V is TRBV11-2 and J is TRBJ2-7; weak D call: TRBD1 (6 bases). Germline V gene lookup returns CDR1 SGHAT and CDR2 FQNNGV. Trimming removed 5 bases from V and 2 bases from J, with 13 bases in between. This CDR3 has 14 amino acids. CDR3 nucleotide sequence: TGTGCCAGCAGCCGGACAGAAATGACCTACGAGCAGTACTTC. Its translation is CASSRTEMTYEQYF.

This chain uses TRBV6-5 with TRBJ1-6; 7 bases fit TRBD1. The CDR3 loop spans 14 amino acids. Germline loops: CDR1 MNHEY, CDR2 SVGAGI. J was trimmed by 7 bases and V by 6 bases; bases with no gene match: 6. Here the CDR3 reads CASRGTVGNSPLHF. The CDR3 DNA is TGTGCCAGCAGGGGGACAGTGGGGAATTCACCCCTCCACTTT.

The genes are TRBV5-6 and TRBJ2-1; D is possibly TRBD2 (5 bases). The CDR3 has 15 amino acids. The germline V gene has CDR1 SGHDT and CDR2 YYEEEE. Trimming took off 3 bases at V and 1 base at J, with 11 bases between the two ends. CDR3 in amino acids: CASSWRSNSYNEQFF. For the CDR3, the DNA is TGTGCCAGCAGCTGGAGGTCGAATTCCTACAATGAGCAGTTCTTC.

This chain connects TRBV28 to TRBJ2-2, with D unresolved. The germline V and J ends were trimmed by 5 bases and 3 bases, with 4 bases remaining between them. This CDR3 spans 12 amino acids. Germline assignment: CDR1 MDHEN and CDR2 SYDVKM. In nucleotides, the CDR3 is TGTGCCAGCAGTCTCGACACCGGGGAGCTGTTTTTT. Translation: CASSLDTGELFF.

The V call is TRBV28, the J call TRBJ2-1, with D possibly matching TRBD2 (5 bases). Between the trimmed V and J ends, which lost 4 bases and 0 bases, there was a span of 16 bases. Looked up from germline, CDR1 is MDHEN and CDR2 is SYDVKM. There are 17 residues in the CDR3. The CDR3 region has the DNA TGTGCCAGCAGTTCAAGGACTTCCTTGAGCTCCTACAATGAGCAGTTCTTC. This encodes CASSSRTSLSSYNEQFF.

This clone was recorded many times. This rearrangement joins TRBV4-1 to TRBJ2-7; D is undetermined. V was trimmed by 4 bases and J by 4 bases, leaving 14 bases between them. The germline CDR1 and CDR2 sequences are MGHRA and YSYEKL. The CDR3 is 14 residues long. In DNA, the CDR3 is TGCGCCAGCAGCCCGGTTCCGAGAAAGTACGAGCAGTACTTC. Amino acid sequence: CASSPVPRKYEQYF.

V is TRBV19 and J is TRBJ1-1, with TRBD1 identical over 7 bases. J lost 4 bases, V lost 7 bases, and 12 bases had no gene match. The CDR3 length is 15 residues. Per the germline V gene, CDR1 is LNHDA and CDR2 is SQIVND (reference sequence). The CDR3: CASTQGQRSGTEAFF. The CDR3 region has the DNA TGTGCCAGTACACAGGGGCAAAGAAGCGGCACTGAAGCTTTCTTT. Together with reference TRBV19 and TRBJ1-1, the CDR3 gives the full variable domain: DGGITQSPKYLFRKEGQNVTLSCEQNLNHDAMYWYRQDPGQGLRLIYYSQIVNDFQKGDIAEGYSVSREKKESFPLTVTSAQKNPTAFYLCASTQGQRSGTEAFFGQGTRLTVV.

The rearrangement uses TRBV7-6 and TRBJ1-2; TRBD1 aligns across 8 bases. This CDR3 spans 13 amino acids. V was clipped by 5 bases and J by 3 bases; unmatched bases: 2. Germline V gene sequence: CDR1 SGHVS, CDR2 FNYEAQ. The CDR3 loop reads CASSPGQDYGYTF. As DNA, the CDR3 is TGTGCCAGCAGCCCGGGACAGGACTATGGCTACACCTTC.

The chain joins TRBV6-5 to TRBJ2-2; D perhaps matches TRBD2 (5 bases). V shed 7 bases and J shed 8 bases, with 14 bases lying between them. Germline V gives CDR1 MNHEY, CDR2 SVGAGI. This CDR3 comprises 13 residues. The DNA for the CDR3 is TGTGCCAGCAACGAACTAGGATCTGGGGAGCTGTTTTTT. Amino acid sequence: CASNELGSGELFF.

The rearrangement uses TRBV7-3 and TRBJ2-1; D gene ambiguous. Germline loops: CDR1 SGHTA, CDR2 FQGTGA. Trimming left V 5 bases short and J 2 bases short, with 13 bases between. There are 15 residues in the CDR3. The CDR3 nucleotides are TGTGCCAGCAGCCCAGGTGCCCTCACCTACAATGAGCAGTTCTTC. It encodes CASSPGALTYNEQFF. Complete variable domain (other parts from reference TRBV7-3 and TRBJ2-1): GAGVSQTPSNKVTEKGKYVELRCDPISGHTALYWYRQSLGQGPEFLIYFQGTGAADDSGLPNDRFFAVRPEGSVSTLKIQRTERGDSAVYLCASSPGALTYNEQFFGPGTRLTVL.

The chain joins TRBV27 to TRBJ2-5; 8 bases are a match to TRBD2. The CDR3 runs 13 residues. Germline V lookup: CDR1 MNHEY, CDR2 SMNVEV (reference sequence). With V trimmed by 6 bases and J by 3 bases, 3 bases remained unmatched. The CDR3 bases are TGTGCCAGCAGAGAACTAGCGGAAGAGACCCAGTACTTC. This sequence encodes CASRELAEETQYF.

V usage is TRBV10-2 and J usage is TRBJ2-1; 8 bases line up with TRBD1. The CDR3 totals 14 residues. Germline CDR1 and CDR2: WSHSY and SAAADI. V was clipped by 8 bases and J by 3 bases; unmatched bases: 6. The CDR3 spells CASGEQGVYNEQFF. CDR3 DNA sequence: TGCGCCAGCGGCGAACAGGGGGTCTACAATGAGCAGTTCTTC.

CDR3 in DNA: TGCGCCAGCAGCACGAGGGTCCCCAGCTCCTACAATGAGCAGTTCTTC. Residues: CASSTRVPSSYNEQFF. This chain joins TRBV5-1 and TRBJ2-1; D is perhaps TRBD2 (5 bases). The ends were cut back, 4 bases at V and 0 bases at J, with 14 bases in the middle. Germline loops: CDR1 SGHRS, CDR2 YFSETQ. The CDR3 is 16 residues long. The full variable domain, in which reference TRBV5-1 and TRBJ2-1 provide the parts outside the CDR3, is KAGVTQTPRYLIKTRGQQVTLSCSPISGHRSVSWYQQTPGQGLQFLFEYFSETQRNKGNFPGRFSGRQFSNSRSEMNVSTLELGDSALYLCASSTRVPSSYNEQFFGPGTRLTVL.

The chain links TRBV24-1 to TRBJ2-1, with 7 bases identical to TRBD1. Germline V gene sequence: CDR1 KGHDR, CDR2 SFDVKD. The CDR3 loop spans 17 amino acids. The V gene end was trimmed by 3 bases and the J gene end by 5 bases; junction bases not matched to a gene: 12. The chain's CDR3 is CATSDRDSPTGHNEQFF. In DNA form, the CDR3 reads TGTGCCACCAGTGATCGGGACAGCCCTACAGGTCACAATGAGCAGTTCTTC.

The chain employs TRBV6-1 and TRBJ1-2; D uncertain. The V and J ends lost 5 bases and 5 bases respectively, with 12 bases between them. CDR3 size: 13 residues. Germline CDR1 reads MNHNS; CDR2 reads SASEGT. The CDR3 loop reads CASSINTGYGYTF. The CDR3 region has the DNA TGTGCCAGCAGTATAAATACGGGATATGGCTACACCTTC.

The rearrangement joins TRBV7-9 to TRBJ1-2; weak D call: TRBD1 (5 bases). CDR3 size: 13 residues. Trimming took off 3 bases at V and 1 base at J, with 6 bases between the two ends. Germline-derived CDR1 and CDR2 are SEHNR and FQNEAQ (reference sequence). The CDR3 sequence is CASSFGGNYGYTF. DNA for the CDR3: TGTGCCAGCAGCTTCGGGGGTAACTATGGCTACACCTTC.